The 8 T cell receptor beta chains below come from one sample, sequenced in a study of shared clonotypes between healthy human individuals. Sequencing was performed with immunoSEQ multiplex PCR; in TCRdb, only in-frame clones are kept and a portion is missing. The top ten clones hold approximately 0.13% of a sample with a few million clones, 90% to 96% of them seen once. The sequenced sample consisted of naive CD4+ T cells sorted from blood. Indicated subset: CD45RA+ positively selected. These receptors were obtained from a man in his late teens or twenties in good health.

This clone was seen just once. The genes are TRBV29-1 and TRBJ2-5, with a weak D call TRBD1 (5 bases). V lost 5 bases, J lost 5 bases, and 12 bases lay in between. CDR1 SQVTM and CDR2 ANQGSEA come from the germline V gene. The CDR3 loop spans 12 amino acids. The CDR3 spells CSVQLGVETQYF. DNA of the CDR3: TGCAGCGTTCAGTTAGGGGTTGAGACCCAGTACTTC.

The genes are TRBV4-1 and TRBJ2-7; TRBD2 aligns across 14 bases. The germline V gene encodes CDR1 MGHRA and CDR2 YSYEKL. After removal of 2 bases from V and 3 bases from J, the junction contained 6 bases not matched to a gene. The CDR3 loop spans 17 amino acids. The CDR3 sequence: CASSQWGLAGALYEQYF. Written as DNA, the CDR3 is TGCGCCAGCAGCCAATGGGGACTAGCGGGAGCCCTCTACGAGCAGTACTTC.

The J gene is TRBJ2-7, the V gene TRBV5-1, with no clear D. The CDR3 covers 15 residues. Germline values: CDR1 SGHRS, CDR2 YFSETQ. V was clipped by 0 bases and J by 2 bases, with 12 bases between them. This chain's CDR3 is CASSLEYDSTYEQYF. The CDR3 DNA is TGCGCCAGCAGCTTGGAGTATGATTCCACCTACGAGCAGTACTTC.

V and J are TRBV19 and TRBJ2-2; 8 nucleotides line up with TRBD1. CDR3 length equals 15 residues. Trimming at V came to 6 bases and at J to 4 bases, leaving 7 bases not matched to a gene. Germline V gene data show CDR1 as LNHDA and CDR2 as SQIVND (reference sequence). CDR3 residues: CASRRQGAGTGELFF. DNA of the CDR3: TGTGCCAGTAGGAGGCAGGGGGCAGGCACCGGGGAGCTGTTTTTT.

The chain joins TRBV18 to TRBJ1-4; D gene uncertain. V lost 3 bases, J lost 0 bases, and 8 bases lay in between. This CDR3 region has 15 residues. Per the germline V gene, CDR1 is KGHSH and CDR2 is LQKENI. This chain's CDR3 is CASSPGFATNEKLFF. CDR3 in DNA: TGTGCCAGCTCACCGGGGTTTGCAACTAATGAAAAACTGTTTTTT.

V gene TRBV9 combines with J gene TRBJ2-1, with D possibly being TRBD2 (6 bases). Germline V gene data show CDR1 as SGDLS and CDR2 as YYNGEE. Trimming removed 4 bases from V and 12 bases from J, with 17 bases in between. CDR3 length equals 13 residues. The CDR3 DNA follows: TGTGCCAGCAGCCCCTCCGGGGGAGGTGTGCAGTTCTTC. This encodes CASSPSGGGVQFF.

The V call is TRBV7-9, the J call TRBJ1-2; a possible D gene is TRBD1 (6 bases). In germline, CDR1 is SEHNR, CDR2 FQNEAQ (reference sequence). V lost 5 bases, J lost 8 bases, and 12 bases lay in between. The CDR3 covers 12 residues. CDR3 loop: CASSDVGGGYTF. CDR3 nucleotide sequence: TGTGCCAGCAGCGACGTAGGGGGAGGCTACACCTTC.

The V call is TRBV9, the J call TRBJ1-4; D is unclear. Germline CDR1 is SGDLS and CDR2 is YYNGEE. V lost 3 bases, J lost 5 bases, and 14 bases lay in between. The CDR3 consists of 15 residues. The CDR3 region is CASSAEGWKNEKLFF. The CDR3 DNA sequence: TGTGCCAGCAGCGCCGAGGGTTGGAAGAATGAAAAACTGTTTTTT.